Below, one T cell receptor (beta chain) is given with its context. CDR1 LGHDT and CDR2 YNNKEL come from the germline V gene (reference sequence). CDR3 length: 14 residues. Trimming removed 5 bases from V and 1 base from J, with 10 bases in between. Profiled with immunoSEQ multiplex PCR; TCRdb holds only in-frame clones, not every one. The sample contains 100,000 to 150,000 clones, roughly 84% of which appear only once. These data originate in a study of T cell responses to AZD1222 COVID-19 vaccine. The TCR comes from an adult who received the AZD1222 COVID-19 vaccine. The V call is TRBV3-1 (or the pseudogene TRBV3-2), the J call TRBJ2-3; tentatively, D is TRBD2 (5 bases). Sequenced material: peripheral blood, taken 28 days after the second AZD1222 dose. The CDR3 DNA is TGTGCCAGCAGCGACTGGCGGGGCACAGATACGCAGTATTTT. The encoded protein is CASSDWRGTDTQYF.